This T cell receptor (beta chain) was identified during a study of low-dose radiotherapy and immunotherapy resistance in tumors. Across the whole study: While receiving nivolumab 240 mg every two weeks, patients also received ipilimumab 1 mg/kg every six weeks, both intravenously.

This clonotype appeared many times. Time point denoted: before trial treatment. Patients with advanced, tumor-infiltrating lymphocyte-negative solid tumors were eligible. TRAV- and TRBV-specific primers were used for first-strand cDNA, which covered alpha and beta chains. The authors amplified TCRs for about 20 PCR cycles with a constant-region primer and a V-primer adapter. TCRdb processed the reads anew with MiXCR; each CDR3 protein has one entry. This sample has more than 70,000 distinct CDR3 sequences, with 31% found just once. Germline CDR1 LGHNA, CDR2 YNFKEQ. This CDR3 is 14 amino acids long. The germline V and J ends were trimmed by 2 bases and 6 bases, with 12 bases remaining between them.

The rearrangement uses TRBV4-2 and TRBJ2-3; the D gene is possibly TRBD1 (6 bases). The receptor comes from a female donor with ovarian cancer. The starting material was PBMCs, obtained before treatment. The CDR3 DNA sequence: TGTGCCAGCAGCCAATCAAACAGGGTGGATACGCAGTATTTT. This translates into CASSQSNRVDTQYF.